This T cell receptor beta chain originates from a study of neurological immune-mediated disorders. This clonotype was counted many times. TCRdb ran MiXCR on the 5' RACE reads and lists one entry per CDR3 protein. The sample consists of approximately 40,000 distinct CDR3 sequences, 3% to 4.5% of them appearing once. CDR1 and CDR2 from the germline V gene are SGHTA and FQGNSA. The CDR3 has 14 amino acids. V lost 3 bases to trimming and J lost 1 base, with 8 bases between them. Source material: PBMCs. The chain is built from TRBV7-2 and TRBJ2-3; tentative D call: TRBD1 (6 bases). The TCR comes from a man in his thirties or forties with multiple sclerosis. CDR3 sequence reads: CASSFRQGTDTQYF. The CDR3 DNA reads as TGTGCCAGCAGCTTTAGACAGGGCACAGATACGCAGTATTTT. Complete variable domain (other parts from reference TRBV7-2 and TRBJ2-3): GAGVSQSPSNKVTEKGKDVELRCDPISGHTALYWYRQSLGQGLEFLIYFQGNSAPDKSGLPSDRFSAERTGGSVSTLTIQRTQQEDSAVYLCASSFRQGTDTQYFGPGTRLTVL.